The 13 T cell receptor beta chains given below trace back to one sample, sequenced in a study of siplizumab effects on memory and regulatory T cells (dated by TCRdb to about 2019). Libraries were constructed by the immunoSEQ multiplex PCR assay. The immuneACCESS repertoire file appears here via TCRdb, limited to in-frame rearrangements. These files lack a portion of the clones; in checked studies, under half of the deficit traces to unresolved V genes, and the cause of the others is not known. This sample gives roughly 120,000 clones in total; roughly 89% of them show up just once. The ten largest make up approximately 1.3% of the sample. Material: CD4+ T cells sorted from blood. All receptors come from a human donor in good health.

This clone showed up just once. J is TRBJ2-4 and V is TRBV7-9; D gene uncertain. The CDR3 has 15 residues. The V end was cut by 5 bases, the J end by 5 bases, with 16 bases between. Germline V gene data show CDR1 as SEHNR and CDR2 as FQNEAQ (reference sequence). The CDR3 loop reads CASSPRGNSQNIQYF. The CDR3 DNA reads TGTGCCAGCAGCCCCCGAGGTAATAGCCAAAACATTCAGTACTTC.

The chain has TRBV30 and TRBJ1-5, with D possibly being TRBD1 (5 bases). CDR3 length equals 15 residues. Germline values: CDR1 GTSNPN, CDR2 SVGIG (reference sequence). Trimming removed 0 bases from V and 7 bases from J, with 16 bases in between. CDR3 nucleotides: TGTGCCTGGAGTGTTAAAGGGGTCCAAAGACAGCCCCAGCATTTT. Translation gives CAWSVKGVQRQPQHF.

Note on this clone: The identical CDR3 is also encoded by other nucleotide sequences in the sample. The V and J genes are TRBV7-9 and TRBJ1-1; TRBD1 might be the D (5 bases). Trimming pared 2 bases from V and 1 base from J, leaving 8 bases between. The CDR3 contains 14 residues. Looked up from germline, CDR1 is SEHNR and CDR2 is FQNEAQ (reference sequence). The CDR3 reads CASSLRGENTEAFF. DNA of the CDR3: TGTGCCAGCAGCTTACGGGGGGAGAACACTGAAGCTTTCTTT.

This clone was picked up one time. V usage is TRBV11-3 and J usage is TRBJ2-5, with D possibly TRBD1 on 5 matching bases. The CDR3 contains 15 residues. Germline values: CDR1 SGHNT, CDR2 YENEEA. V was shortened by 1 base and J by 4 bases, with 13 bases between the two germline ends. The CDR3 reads CASSLGPGRAETQYF. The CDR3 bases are TGTGCCAGCAGCTTAGGTCCGGGCAGGGCAGAGACCCAGTACTTC.

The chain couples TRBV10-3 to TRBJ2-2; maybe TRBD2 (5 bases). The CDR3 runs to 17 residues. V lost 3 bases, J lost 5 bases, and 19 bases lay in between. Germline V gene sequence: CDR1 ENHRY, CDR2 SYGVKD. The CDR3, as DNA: TGTGCCATCAGTGACCGTGGTGGAGCCTCGGGGACCGGGGAGCTGTTTTTT. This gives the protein CAISDRGGASGTGELFF.

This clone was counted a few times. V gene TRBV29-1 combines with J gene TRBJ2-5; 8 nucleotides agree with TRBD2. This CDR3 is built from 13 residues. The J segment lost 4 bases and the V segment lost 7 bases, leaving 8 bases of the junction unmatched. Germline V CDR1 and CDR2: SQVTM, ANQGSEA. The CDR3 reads CSATGGARETQYF. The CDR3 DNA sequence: TGCAGCGCCACCGGGGGGGCTCGAGAGACCCAGTACTTC. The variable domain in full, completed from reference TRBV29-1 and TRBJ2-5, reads SAVISQKPSRDICQRGTSLTIQCQVDSQVTMMFWYRQQPGQSLTLIATANQGSEATYESGFVIDKFPISRPNLTFSTLTVSNMSPEDSSIYLCSATGGARETQYFGPGTRLLVL.

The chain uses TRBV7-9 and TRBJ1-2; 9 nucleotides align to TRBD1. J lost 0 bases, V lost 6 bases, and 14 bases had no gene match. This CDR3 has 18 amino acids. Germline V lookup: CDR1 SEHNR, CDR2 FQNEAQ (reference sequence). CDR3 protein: CASSLRAGTGQANYGYTF. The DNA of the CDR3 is TGTGCCAGCAGTCTACGGGCGGGGACAGGGCAAGCTAACTATGGCTACACCTTC. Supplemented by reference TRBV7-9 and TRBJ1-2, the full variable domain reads DTGVSQNPRHKITKRGQNVTFRCDPISEHNRLYWYRQTLGQGPEFLTYFQNEAQLEKSRLLSDRFSAERPKGSFSTLEIQRTEQGDSAMYLCASSLRAGTGQANYGYTFGSGTRLTVV.

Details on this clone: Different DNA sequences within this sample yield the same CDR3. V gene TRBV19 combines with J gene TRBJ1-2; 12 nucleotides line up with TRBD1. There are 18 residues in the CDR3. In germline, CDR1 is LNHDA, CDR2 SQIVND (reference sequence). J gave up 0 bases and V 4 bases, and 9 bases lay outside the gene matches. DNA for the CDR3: TGTGCCAGTAGTACCGCCGGGACAGGGGGCCTCTCTAACTATGGCTACACCTTC. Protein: CASSTAGTGGLSNYGYTF. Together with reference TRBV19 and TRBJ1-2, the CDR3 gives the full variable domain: DGGITQSPKYLFRKEGQNVTLSCEQNLNHDAMYWYRQDPGQGLRLIYYSQIVNDFQKGDIAEGYSVSREKKESFPLTVTSAQKNPTAFYLCASSTAGTGGLSNYGYTFGSGTRLTVV.

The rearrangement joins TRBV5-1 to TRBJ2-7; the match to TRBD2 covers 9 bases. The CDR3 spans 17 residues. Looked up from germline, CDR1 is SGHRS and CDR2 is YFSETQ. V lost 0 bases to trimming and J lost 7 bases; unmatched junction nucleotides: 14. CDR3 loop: CASSLAILAGAPIEQYF. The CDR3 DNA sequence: TGCGCCAGCAGCTTGGCTATCTTAGCGGGGGCCCCCATTGAGCAGTACTTC. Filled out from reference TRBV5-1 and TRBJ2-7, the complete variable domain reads KAGVTQTPRYLIKTRGQQVTLSCSPISGHRSVSWYQQTPGQGLQFLFEYFSETQRNKGNFPGRFSGRQFSNSRSEMNVSTLELGDSALYLCASSLAILAGAPIEQYFGPGTRLTVT.

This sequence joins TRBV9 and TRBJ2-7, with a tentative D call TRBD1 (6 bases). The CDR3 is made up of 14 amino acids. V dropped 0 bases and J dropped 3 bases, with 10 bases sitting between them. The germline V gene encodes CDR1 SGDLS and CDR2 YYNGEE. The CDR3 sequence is CASSVVGQSYEQYF. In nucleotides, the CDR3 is TGTGCCAGCAGCGTAGTAGGACAGAGCTACGAGCAGTACTTC.

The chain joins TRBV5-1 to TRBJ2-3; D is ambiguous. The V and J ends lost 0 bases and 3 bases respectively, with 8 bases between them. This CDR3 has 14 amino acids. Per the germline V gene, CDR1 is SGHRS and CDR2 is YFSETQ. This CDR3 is CASSLGPTTDTQYF. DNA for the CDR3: TGCGCCAGCAGCTTGGGCCCGACGACAGATACGCAGTATTTT.

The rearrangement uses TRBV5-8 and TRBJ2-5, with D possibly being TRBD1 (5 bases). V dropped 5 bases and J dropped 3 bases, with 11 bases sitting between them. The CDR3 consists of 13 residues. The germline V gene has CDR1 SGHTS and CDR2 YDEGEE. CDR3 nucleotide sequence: TGTGCCAGCAGTTTTGACAGAGAAGAGACCCAGTACTTC. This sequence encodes CASSFDREETQYF. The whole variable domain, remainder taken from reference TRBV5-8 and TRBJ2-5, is EAGVTQSPTHLIKTRGQQATLRCSPISGHTSVYWYQQALGLGLQFLLWYDEGEERNRGNFPPRFSGRQFPNYSSELNVNALELEDSALYLCASSFDREETQYFGPGTRLLVL.

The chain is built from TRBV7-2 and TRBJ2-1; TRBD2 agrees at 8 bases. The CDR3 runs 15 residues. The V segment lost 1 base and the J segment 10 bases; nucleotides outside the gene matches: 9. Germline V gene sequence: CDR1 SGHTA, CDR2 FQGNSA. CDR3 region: CASSLEGSGIGEQFF. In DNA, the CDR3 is TGTGCCAGCAGCTTAGAAGGTAGCGGGATAGGGGAGCAGTTCTTC. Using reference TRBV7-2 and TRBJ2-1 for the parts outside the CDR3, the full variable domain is GAGVSQSPSNKVTEKGKDVELRCDPISGHTALYWYRQSLGQGLEFLIYFQGNSAPDKSGLPSDRFSAERTGGSVSTLTIQRTQQEDSAVYLCASSLEGSGIGEQFFGPGTRLTVL.